What follows describes a single T cell receptor beta chain. Its matching antigen is unknown. The sample belongs to a study of radiation and T cells in renal cell carcinoma. Study-level findings and limits: Top tumor clonotypes rose in blood 2 weeks post-radiation, then contracted. Baseline intratumoral clonotype presence is unknown without pretreatment biopsies.

Method: immunoSEQ multiplex PCR; TCRdb's copy keeps in-frame clones and lacks some. The table records about 130,000 clones, approximately 78% of them present only once. Time point specified: baseline pretreatment blood. Treatment of the sample: 15 Gy SBRT to primary tumor, nephrectomy 4 weeks later. Blood was sampled at baseline, 2 weeks and 4 weeks after SBRT. The tumor was a clear cell renal cell carcinoma. Germline loops: CDR1 MNHEY, CDR2 SVGAGI. The CDR3 is 14 amino acids. Between the trimmed V and J ends, which lost 0 bases and 9 bases, there was a span of 12 bases. The chain is built from TRBV6-5 and TRBJ2-1, with D tentatively TRBD1 or TRBD2 (6 bases each). This TCR came from a woman aged 55 to 70 with renal cell carcinoma. The sequenced sample was blood, obtained from a patient whose treatment included radiotherapy and nephrectomy. CDR3 in DNA: TGTGCCAGCAGTTACTCGATCAGGGGAGGTGAGCAGTTCTTC. Its translation: CASSYSIRGGEQFF.